This TCR beta chain came from a study of shared clonotypes between healthy human individuals. On this clone: Other DNA variants within this sample encode the same CDR3.

Here immunoSEQ multiplex PCR was the method, and the copy in TCRdb shows in-frame clones only, minus some. The data show about 2.4 million clones, with roughly 92% seen just once and roughly 0.14% held by the top ten. Sequencing used naive CD4+ T cells sorted from blood. Noted subset: CD45RA+ positively selected. This clonotype was sampled from a man aged 18-30 years in good health.

DNA for the CDR3: TGTGCCAGCAGTGAATCCGGCCAGCCCCAGCATTTT. Encoded protein: CASSESGQPQHF. V gene TRBV2 combines with J gene TRBJ1-5; D is undetermined. The germline CDR1 and CDR2 sequences are SNHLY and FYNNEI. V was shortened by 2 bases and J by 7 bases, with 6 bases between the two germline ends. The CDR3 is made up of 12 amino acids.